This T cell receptor (beta chain) was identified in a study of Ad26.COV2.S vaccination and SARS-CoV-2 variants. For the study at large: Vaccine-arm donor from the placebo-controlled COV1001 Ad26.COV2.S trial. Study-wide results and caveats: Following vaccination, spike-specific CD8+ and CD4+ T cell responses reportedly exhibited substantial breadth.

Documented treatment: about 20 received Ad26.COV2.S at low or high dose, single or two shots; about 5 received placebo; per-sample allocation not given. After the first vaccine or placebo injection, samples were drawn on day 63. A Boston donor was an adult aged 18-55 years. In the vaccine, an Ad26 vector expressed the SARS-CoV-2 spike of the Wuhan strain. V dropped 5 bases and J dropped 5 bases, with 9 bases sitting between them. The CDR3 extends over 12 amino acids. Per the germline V gene, CDR1 is SGHVS and CDR2 is FQNEAQ. This table comes from immunoSEQ multiplex PCR, and its TCRdb copy is limited to in-frame clones, with some not included. The table has 330,000 or so clones, 90% seen once. Details on this clone: Its antigen is unknown.

Sequencing was performed on peripheral blood, taken in a trial of Ad26.COV2.S vaccine versus placebo. This sequence was found in a person aged 18-65 years who received the Ad26.COV2.S COVID-19 vaccine or a placebo. This chain uses TRBV7-8 with TRBJ2-5; no reliable D call. CDR3 in DNA: TGTGCCAGCAGCCCTGTTATCGAGACCCAGTACTTC. This sequence encodes CASSPVIETQYF.